This T cell receptor beta chain was observed in a study of blood T cell repertoires in COVID-19 (TCRdb year 2020). About the investigation overall: The collaborator samples originated in the United States, Italy and Spain and spanned the acute and convalescent phases of COVID-19. The material from the prospective study consisted of cDNA or gDNA derived from T cells, B-cell-depleted T cells, or PBMCs. Subjects who had been exposed to COVID-19, were actively infected with it, or had recovered from it provided the deeply sampled blood TCRbeta repertoires that made up the dataset. The repertoires were released in a freely available public database meant as a resource for research on the immune response to SARS-CoV-2. Samples came from the ongoing ImmuneRACE study (first 160 participants) plus 1,254 subjects from 6 global collaborators. The sample metadata nearly always contained a de-identified subject ID, COVID-19 status, age in years and sex. Where available, HLA class I and class II types were taken from metadata supplied by the sample provider and were not determined by assay-based typing.

TCRbeta CDR3 regions were amplified from genomic DNA using the immunoSEQ Assay, a bias-controlled multiplex PCR. In the paper's pipeline: Nucleated cell counts per sample were estimated from amplification of reference gene primers within the assay. To quantify the absolute abundance of each unique TCRbeta CDR3 rearrangement, sequence reads were collapsed and filtered. For each sample, productive Simpson clonality was calculated by taking the square root of Simpson's diversity index across productive rearrangements. TCRdb provides this immuneACCESS table in a form limited to in-frame rearrangements. Some clones are lacking; in checked studies, under half of them reflect an unresolved V gene, and why the rest are absent is not known. The D gene and trimming were derived from the DNA, and the V and J assignments and clone size from that table. This sample comprises 100,000 to 120,000 clones, 87% of them detected only once. More than 4% of the sample is in the top ten clones.

Collaborating institutions collected whole blood in K2EDTA tubes following their own protocols. For TCRbeta analysis, collaborator samples were shipped as frozen whole blood, as isolated PBMCs, or as DNA extracted from either sample type. With respect to this clone: Its antigen specificity is not known. Base-call qualities are not available, and no considerably larger clone is one nucleotide away.

The paper's findings and limits, for the study overall: The quantity of clinical and demographic metadata differed by source and by participant and was supplied without curation.

Reading the germline V gene gives CDR1 ENHRY and CDR2 SYGVKD. Its CDR3 holds 15 amino acids, cysteine through phenylalanine. Solely the CDR3 DNA is kept, with 45 bases framed from the first base. The junction carries 16 bases between V and J, which are trimmed by 6 bases and 3 bases respectively. The sequence was obtained from a human donor in a cohort sampled during active COVID-19. The rearranged segments are TRBV10-3 and TRBJ2-3; matching of 6 bases hints at TRBD2 as the D gene. Sequencing was done on a sample of peripheral blood. The DNA is TGTGCCATCAGCAAAGAGGGGAGGCAGACAGATACGCAGTATTTT. The translation is CAISKEGRQTDTQYF.